This T cell receptor beta chain was sequenced for a study of shared clonotypes between healthy human individuals. Findings of the study overall: The represented genetic and exposure-history diversity was limited by the small number of donors.

The CDR3 runs 14 residues. Trimming pared 5 bases from V and 3 bases from J, leaving 13 bases between. Germline lookup yields CDR1 SGHTA and CDR2 FQGNSA. A note on this clone: What it binds is not known. The identical CDR3 is also encoded by other nucleotide sequences in the sample.

The input for sorted-subset replicate PCRs was around 210 ng DNA, tens of thousands of T cell genomes. Per the original data handling: Quality scores were absent from the junction-only immunoSEQ sequences, so filtering differed. Generated by immunoSEQ multiplex PCR, the TCRdb table keeps only in-frame clones and is missing some. The V and J calls and clone size were taken over from that table, and D and trimming were inferred from the DNA. The data contain 2 million to 3 million clones, approximately 94% of them singletons. The sequence came from a young man in good health. Some clones in this sample may be carry-over from other donors' samples. The gene calls are TRBV7-2 and TRBJ2-5, with D possibly being TRBD1 or TRBD2 (5 bases each). Specimen: naive CD4+ T cells from PBMCs. Stated subset: CD45RA+ positively selected. CDR3 DNA sequence: TGTGCCAGCAGCCTAGGGAGAGGGGAAGAGACCCAGTACTTC. Translation: CASSLGRGEETQYF. The variable domain in full, with the rest retrieved from reference TRBV7-2 and TRBJ2-5, is GAGVSQSPSNKVTEKGKDVELRCDPISGHTALYWYRQSLGQGLEFLIYFQGNSAPDKSGLPSDRFSAERTGGSVSTLTIQRTQQEDSAVYLCASSLGRGEETQYFGPGTRLLVL.